This T cell receptor beta chain was found in a study of blood T cells in healthy people across ages. The V gene's germline CDR1 is MDHEN and CDR2 SYDVKM. The CDR3 is made up of 16 amino acids. V lost 5 bases, J lost 3 bases, and 18 bases lay in between. A sample-barcoded 5' primer and a J-beta primer mix were used in a second PCR of roughly 7 to 11 cycles. A tag from a template-switch adaptor with 12 random nucleotides marked each cDNA molecule. TCRdb fed the 5' RACE reads into MiXCR, producing one record per CDR3 protein. Altogether hundreds of thousands of distinct CDR3 sequences are present, 25% to 30% being singletons, with the ten largest covering around 3%. This clonotype was picked up a small number of times. This sample also belongs to another study, concerning T cells of mothers and their children.

The clonotype comes from a boy younger than 18 in good health. The V and J genes are TRBV28 and TRBJ2-3; weak D call: TRBD2 (5 bases). The sample comprised blood. CDR3 in DNA: TGTGCCAGCAGTACCCGAAGGGCGGGCCGGACAGATACGCAGTATTTT. As protein: CASSTRRAGRTDTQYF.